Listed below are T cell receptor beta chains from one sample, sequenced in a study of cytomegalovirus exposure and HLA in healthy donors. TCRdb keeps only in-frame clones here, not all; method: immunoSEQ multiplex PCR. This sample carries around 150,000 clones, roughly 87% of them seen once, and the ten largest clones take around 6.2%. Material for sequencing was PBMCs. Receptors were obtained from a man aged 30-40 years in good health and CMV-seropositive. Each CDR3 is given with its conserved first and last residue. D genes are given only for firm matches. Where a row states a size, it is once, few, many or the class of an expanded clone; other rows omit it.

TRBJ1-2 | - | TRBD1 | TRBV19 | TGTGCCAGTAGTCTGACAGGGAACTATGGCTACACCTTC | CASSLTGNYGYTF
TRBJ1-5 | - | - | TRBV4-1 | TGCGCCAGCAGCCATGAGAGGAGCCAGCCCCAGCATTTT | CASSHERSQPQHF
TRBJ2-3 | once | - | TRBV7-2 | TGTGCCAGCACCGTCGCTATAACTCCCACAGATACGCAGTATTTT | CASTVAITPTDTQYF
TRBJ2-5 | - | TRBD1 | TRBV6-1 | TGTGCCAGCAGTGGGGAAGGGACAGATCTAGAGACCCAGTACTTC | CASSGEGTDLETQYF
TRBJ1-3 | - | - | TRBV6-5 | TGTGCCAGCAGTTACTCGAAGAGTGATGGAAACACCATATATTTT | CASSYSKSDGNTIYF
TRBJ2-7 | - | - | TRBV5-6 | TGTGCCAGCAGCCGAGCGTCCTTCTACGAGCAGTACTTC | CASSRASFYEQYF
TRBJ1-2 | - | TRBD1 | TRBV6-5 | TGTGCCAGCAGTCCCACAGGGGGGGGCTATGGCTACACCTTC | CASSPTGGGYGYTF
TRBJ1-5 | - | - | TRBV27 | TGTGCCAGCAGTTTACGGAGCAATCAGCCCCAGCATTTT | CASSLRSNQPQHF
TRBJ2-4 | - | TRBD2 | TRBV30 | TGTGCCTGGATAGAGGGGAGGGGACTTTTATGGGGCATTCAGTACTTC | CAWIEGRGLLWGIQYF
TRBJ2-1 | few | TRBD2 | TRBV28 | TGTGCCAGCAGTCCCGGGACTAGCGGGAGGGCTTACAATGAGCAGTTCTTC | CASSPGTSGRAYNEQFF
TRBJ1-4 | - | TRBD1 | TRBV30 | TGTGCCTGGAGTGTGGGACAGGTTAGACGGCTGTTTTTT | CAWSVGQVRRLFF
TRBJ1-5 | - | - | TRBV6-5 | TGTGCCAGCAGTCCCAACCCCGGGGTCTATCAGCCCCAGCATTTT | CASSPNPGVYQPQHF
TRBJ1-4 | - | - | TRBV30 | TGTGCCTGGGGGCCTAATGAAAAACTGTTTTTT | CAWGPNEKLFF
TRBJ1-4 | - | - | TRBV5-1 | TGCGCCAGCAGCTACCGACAGTCCCCAGGGGAAAAACTGTTTTTT | CASSYRQSPGEKLFF
TRBJ2-3 | - | TRBD2 | TRBV5-1 | TGCGCCACTGGTAGCGGGAGCCCGACAGATACGCAGTATTTT | CATGSGSPTDTQYF
TRBJ1-5 | - | TRBD1 | TRBV6-5 | TGTGCCAGCAGTTTTCGGACAGGGGCGGATCAGCCCCAGCATTTT | CASSFRTGADQPQHF
TRBJ2-7 | - | TRBD2 | TRBV5-4 | TGTGCCAGCAGTAGCGGGACTTTCTCCTACGAGCAGTACTTC | CASSSGTFSYEQYF
TRBJ2-4 | - | TRBD1 | TRBV2 | TGTGCCAGCAGGGGGGACAGGAACTGGGAAAACATTCAGTACTTC | CASRGDRNWENIQYF
TRBJ2-5 | - | TRBD2 | TRBV6-1 | TGTGCCAGCAGGAAGGGAGGGTCCCAAGAGACCCAGTACTTC | CASRKGGSQETQYF
TRBJ2-7 | - | TRBD1 | TRBV5-1 | TGCGCCAGCGGGACAGGGCTGGGGTCTGACGAGCAGTACTTC | CASGTGLGSDEQYF
TRBJ2-7 | - | TRBD2 | TRBV7-8 | TGTGCCAGCAGCTCTAGGACTAGCGCGATCTACGAGCAGTACTTC | CASSSRTSAIYEQYF
TRBJ2-7 | - | TRBD2 | TRBV6-6 | TGTGCCAGCAGAACGGGGAGGGATAGGGTCTACGAGCAGTACTTC | CASRTGRDRVYEQYF
TRBJ2-1 | - | - | TRBV2 | TGTGCCAGCAGTGAAGGACGCGGGCTACTAGGTTCCTACAATGAGCAGTTCTTC | CASSEGRGLLGSYNEQFF
TRBJ1-6 | - | - | TRBV30 | TGTGCCTGGAGTGTACTCGGAACAGGGCGATATTCACCCCTCCACTTT | CAWSVLGTGRYSPLHF
TRBJ2-5 | once | - | TRBV7-2 | TGTGCCAGCAGCCCAGACTTCCAAGAGACCCAGTACTTC | CASSPDFQETQYF
TRBJ1-5 | - | - | TRBV28 | TGTGCCAGCATCCCGGCGGTGGCAGGGGCTAGCAATCAGCCCCAGCATTTT | CASIPAVAGASNQPQHF
TRBJ1-5 | - | - | TRBV27 | TGTGCCAGCAGGCCCGGGAAAGGCAGGACTCATTTT | CASRPGKGRTHF
TRBJ1-3 | - | - | TRBV5-1 | TGCGCCAGCAGCCCGTCCGGGGTGGAAAACACCATATATTTT | CASSPSGVENTIYF
TRBJ1-6 | - | - | TRBV5-1 | TGCGCCAGCACGGATGGCAGGGCCTCCTATAATTCACCCCTCCACTTT | CASTDGRASYNSPLHF
TRBJ2-1 | - | TRBD1 | TRBV9 | TGTGCCAGCAGCGCCCAGACAGGGCATGAGCAGTTCTTC | CASSAQTGHEQFF
TRBJ1-2 | - | TRBD1 | TRBV7-9 | TGTGCCAGCAGCCCCGGACAGGACTACTATGGCTACACCTTC | CASSPGQDYYGYTF
TRBJ2-2 | - | - | TRBV14 | TGTGCCAGCAGCCAAGGGTGGCCGAACACCGGGGAGCTGTTTTTT | CASSQGWPNTGELFF
TRBJ2-7 | - | TRBD1 | TRBV6-6 | TGTGCCAGCTTTCGGGACAGGGTCTACGAGCAGTACTTC | CASFRDRVYEQYF
TRBJ2-1 | - | TRBD2 | TRBV29-1 | TGCAGCGTTGACCCCAGCGGGGGGAGGTATGAGCAGTTCTTC | CSVDPSGGRYEQFF
TRBJ1-2 | - | TRBD1 | TRBV6-5 | TGTGCCAGCAGTCGACAGGGGGCCTACACCTTC | CASSRQGAYTF
TRBJ2-7 | - | - | TRBV28 | TGTGCCAGCAGTTTATCAAGGAGGTACGAGCAGTACTTC | CASSLSRRYEQYF
TRBJ1-4 | - | TRBD1 | TRBV19 | TGTGCCAGTAGTACAGGGGGCCGGGACAGGGTCGAAAAACTGTTTTTT | CASSTGGRDRVEKLFF
TRBJ2-1 | - | TRBD1 | TRBV6-1 | TGTGCCAGCAGCCGAGACAGGGGGGATGAGCAGTTCTTC | CASSRDRGDEQFF
TRBJ1-1 | - | - | TRBV7-9 | TGTGCCAGCAGCCATACAGGGCCCACTGAAGCTTTCTTT | CASSHTGPTEAFF
TRBJ2-2 | - | TRBD2 | TRBV7-6 | TGTGCCAGCAGCTTCCGGGGGGGAACCGGGGAGCTGTTTTTT | CASSFRGGTGELFF
TRBJ1-4 | - | - | TRBV6-1 | TGTGCCAGCAGAAACAGGGTCTTTAATGAAAAACTGTTTTTT | CASRNRVFNEKLFF
TRBJ1-2 | - | TRBD1 | TRBV9 | TGTGCCAGCAGCCACCGACAGGGGCAGACCCTTAACTATGGCTACACCTTC | CASSHRQGQTLNYGYTF
TRBJ2-2 | - | - | TRBV2 | TGTGCCAGCAGACTGGACACCGGGGAGCTGTTTTTT | CASRLDTGELFF
TRBJ2-1 | - | - | TRBV11-3 | TGTGCCATCAGGGTAGATAGTGAGCAGTTCTTC | CAIRVDSEQFF
TRBJ2-1 | - | TRBD2 | TRBV23-1 | TGCGCCAGCAGTCAATCCGATGTGATGGCGGGAGGGAACCACAATGAGCAGTTCTTC | CASSQSDVMAGGNHNEQFF
TRBJ2-5 | - | TRBD1 | TRBV28 | TGTGCCAGCAGCAAGAGGGGACAGGGATTAGAGACCCAGTACTTC | CASSKRGQGLETQYF
TRBJ1-4 | - | - | TRBV5-8 | TGTGCCAGCAGCTTGCCCGGGGAGGGCGAAAAACTGTTTTTT | CASSLPGEGEKLFF
TRBJ1-3 | - | - | TRBV4-1 | TGCGCCAGCAGCCAAGTTTATGCAACAGACCCTGCCGAAAACACCATATATTTT | CASSQVYATDPAENTIYF
TRBJ1-2 | - | - | TRBV2 | TGTGCCAGCATCCCGTTTGTTCAGGGGAACTATGGCTACACCTTC | CASIPFVQGNYGYTF
TRBJ2-5 | - | TRBD2 | TRBV12-5 | TGTGCTAGTGGTTCCGCCTCTAGCGGGAGGGCCGGGGAGACCCAGTACTTC | CASGSASSGRAGETQYF